This T cell receptor (beta chain) was captured by sequencing in a study of graft-versus-host responses after intestinal transplantation. The overall study: Among the recipients, all got anti-thymocyte globulin induction and then tacrolimus and steroids for around 3 years. Study findings and constraints: Early HvG declines after transplant were associated with peak circulating GvH clone levels. The recipient marrow held GvH clones, and some of them showed up first in ileum or blood. High graft-versus-host to host-versus-graft clonal ratios were found in allografts of patients who had graft-donor T cell macrochimerism.

Profiled with immunoSEQ multiplex PCR; TCRdb holds only in-frame clones, not every one. The sample includes about 82,000 clones, around 93% of them seen just once. About this clone itself: Its cognate antigen is unknown.

Germline CDR1 reads SNHLY; CDR2 reads FYNNEI. The CDR3 is 13 amino acids. V gave up 7 bases and J gave up 3 bases, with 10 bases separating them. The receptor was isolated from a human donor who was the organ donor for an intestinal transplant. Sequenced material: unstimulated CD4+ T cells sorted from spleen or lymph node cells, taken before transplant. V usage is TRBV2 and J usage is TRBJ2-1; tentatively, D is TRBD1 (6 bases). The CDR3 DNA is TGTGCCAGCAATCACAGGGACTACAATGAGCAGTTCTTC. Its translation: CASNHRDYNEQFF.